This T cell receptor (beta chain) is from a study of blood T cell repertoires in COVID-19. TCRdb's table, derived via immunoSEQ multiplex PCR, lists solely in-frame clones and lacks some. The table includes over 250,000 clones, more than 75% detected once. This CDR3 has 15 amino acids. Looked up from germline, CDR1 is SGHVS and CDR2 is FNYEAQ. V dropped 1 base and J dropped 2; count of bases not matched to a gene: 3. The TCR was taken from a woman aged 35 to 49 who had recovered from COVID-19. The V and J genes are TRBV7-6 and TRBJ2-7; 9 bases map to TRBD2. Sequencing was carried out using peripheral blood. The CDR3 loop is CASSLGGGGAYEQYF. CDR3 bases: TGTGCCAGCAGCTTAGGCGGCGGGGGGGCCTACGAGCAGTACTTC.